This TCR beta chain was identified during a study of T cell repertoires in cytomegalovirus infection. At the level of the study: CMV epitopes in the study were HLA-C-restricted (recently identified) and HLA-B-restricted (well studied). TCR beta signatures that were public indicated CMV infection and matching HLA type.

CDR1 is MDHEN and CDR2 is SYDVKM in the germline V gene. The V gene end was trimmed by 6 bases and the J gene end by 4 bases; junction bases not matched to a gene: 17. The CDR3 runs 17 residues. A single record per CDR3 protein comes from TCRdb applying MiXCR to the reads. In the table there are roughly 310,000 distinct CDR3 sequences, almost 30% of which are singletons. This clonotype was counted a few times. Its matching antigen is unknown. Overall study findings and caveats: Dominant in the ex vivo response were TCR beta clonotypes restricted by HLA-C and specific for CMV.

The J gene is TRBJ1-1, the V gene TRBV28; 7 nucleotides align to TRBD1. The sample consisted of cultured PBMCs, taken from culture after CMV antigen stimulation. The source of this sequence is a human donor in good health (CMV status not recorded). Some clones in this sample may be carry-over from other donors' samples. CDR3 coding DNA: TGTGCCAGCAGATCTACAGGGGTTCTAAATAGGGCCACTGAAGCTTTCTTT. Amino acid sequence: CASRSTGVLNRATEAFF.